These 15 T cell receptor beta chains originate from one sample sequenced in a study of T cells in Graves' hyperthyroidism and ophthalmopathy. Using RNA transcripts as the source, TCR beta CDR3 regions were amplified. During a first-round RT-PCR of the TCR CDR3, the HTBI primer set was used. Using its own MiXCR run on the multiplex PCR reads, TCRdb lists one record per CDR3 protein. This table has around 400,000 distinct CDR3 sequences, approximately 14% appearing once. Sequencing was done on a sample of blood. Source of these receptors: a woman under 30 with Graves' hyperthyroidism that later progressed to Graves' ophthalmopathy.

The chain recombines TRBV27 with TRBJ1-5; D may be TRBD1 (6 bases). The germline V gene has CDR1 MNHEY and CDR2 SMNVEV (reference sequence). The length of the CDR3 is 17 residues. V was trimmed by 1 base and J by 2 bases, leaving 15 bases between them. The chain's CDR3 is CASSLFWGGDGNQPQHF. For the CDR3, the DNA is TGTGCCAGCAGTTTATTTTGGGGGGGCGATGGCAATCAGCCCCAGCATTTT.

Note on this clonotype: A read error may explain this, as a much larger clone is one base away. The CDR3: CASNVEGQAGEPQHF. CDR3 nucleotide sequence: TGTGCCAGCAACGTGGAGGGACAGGCCGGGGAGCCCCAGCATTTT. This chain joins TRBV9 and TRBJ1-5; 8 positions agree with TRBD1. The CDR3 extends over 15 amino acids. Trimming at V came to 6 bases and at J to 8 bases, leaving 13 bases not matched to a gene. The germline V gene encodes CDR1 SGDLS and CDR2 YYNGEE.

The chain combines TRBV20-1 with TRBJ2-7; the D gene could be TRBD1 or TRBD2 (5 bases each). Trimming removed 5 bases from V and 8 bases from J, with 19 bases in between. There are 13 residues in the CDR3. Germline loops: CDR1 DFQATT, CDR2 SNEGSKA (reference sequence). The CDR3 nucleotides are TGCAGTGCTCCCCGGGACGGCACAAGGAAGCAGTACTTC. Amino acid sequence: CSAPRDGTRKQYF.

This clonotype showed up just a few times. V gene TRBV7-9 combines with J gene TRBJ1-2; tentatively, D is TRBD1 (5 bases). Looked up from germline, CDR1 is SEHNR and CDR2 is FQNEAQ (reference sequence). The CDR3 totals 15 residues. Trimming cost V 6 bases and J 4 bases, with 18 bases left between them. CDR3: CASSRYEGGGYGYTF. The DNA for the CDR3 is TGTGCCAGCAGTCGTTATGAGGGCGGGGGCTATGGCTACACCTTC.

This clonotype was seen more than once but under ten times. DNA of the CDR3: TGTGCCAGCAGCGTAGGGACAGGGGGCGCGAGGACTGAAGCTTTCTTT. Protein product: CASSVGTGGARTEAFF. The V gene is TRBV9, the J gene TRBJ1-1; 11 bases align to TRBD1. CDR3 length: 16 residues. CDR1 and CDR2 (germline): SGDLS, YYNGEE. J was trimmed by 5 bases and V by 0 bases; bases with no gene match: 6.

In this sample, this clonotype turned up many times. The chain couples TRBV2 to TRBJ2-2; 9 bases match TRBD1. J lost 3 bases, V lost 3 bases, and 8 bases had no gene match. Germline CDR1 SNHLY, CDR2 FYNNEI. CDR3 length: 17 residues. CDR3 region: CASSDPLRTGDTGELFF. CDR3 nucleotides: TGTGCCAGCAGTGATCCGCTGCGGACAGGGGACACCGGGGAGCTGTTTTTT.

This clonotype was observed at least ten times. V is TRBV27 and J is TRBJ2-3, with TRBD2 identical over 10 bases. Germline lookup yields CDR1 MNHEY and CDR2 SMNVEV (reference sequence). The V gene end was trimmed by 2 bases and the J gene end by 1 base; junction bases not matched to a gene: 3. The CDR3 extends over 16 amino acids. CDR3 in amino acids: CASSLLAGERTDTQYF. The CDR3 nucleotides read TGTGCCAGCAGTTTACTAGCGGGAGAGCGCACAGATACGCAGTATTTT.

The sample holds many counts of this clonotype. This sequence joins TRBV7-9 and TRBJ2-1; possible D gene TRBD1, 5 bases. Germline V gene data show CDR1 as SEHNR and CDR2 as FQNEAQ (reference sequence). Trimming stripped 1 base from V and 5 bases from J, with 6 bases between. This CDR3 contains 13 residues. The CDR3 here is CASSLGQHNEQFF. The CDR3, as DNA: TGTGCCAGCAGCTTAGGACAGCACAATGAGCAGTTCTTC.

This clonotype turned up a few times. The gene calls are TRBV4-1 and TRBJ2-2; D is undetermined. The CDR3 contains 16 residues. Germline CDR1 MGHRA, CDR2 YSYEKL. Between the trimmed V and J ends, which lost 4 bases and 2 bases, there was a span of 14 bases. Written as DNA, the CDR3 is TGCGCCAGCAGCCGCCGGTTGGGTGGTAACACCGGGGAGCTGTTTTTT. It specifies CASSRRLGGNTGELFF.

The rearrangement uses TRBV6-6 and TRBJ2-1; 9 nucleotides match TRBD2. After removal of 1 base from V and 7 bases from J, the junction contained 17 bases not matched to a gene. CDR3 length equals 19 residues. The germline CDR1 and CDR2 sequences are MNHNY and SVGAGI (reference sequence). The CDR3 here is CASSYLVSGSGPDLNEQFF. DNA of the CDR3: TGTGCCAGCAGTTACTTAGTTAGCGGGAGTGGCCCTGATTTGAATGAGCAGTTCTTC.

The table lists this clonotype with many counts. The J gene is TRBJ2-4, the V gene TRBV27, with 7 bases identical to TRBD2. In germline, CDR1 is MNHEY, CDR2 SMNVEV (reference sequence). The CDR3 contains 14 residues. V lost 6 bases to trimming and J lost 10 bases; unmatched junction nucleotides: 12. CDR3 region: CASSLRGRAGIQYF. In nucleotides, the CDR3 is TGTGCCAGCAGCCTACGGGGGAGGGCCGGGATTCAGTACTTC.

Comments on this clonotype: A much larger clone differs by one base, so this may be a read error. The chain employs TRBV20-1 and TRBJ2-7; TRBD1 agrees at 7 bases. This CDR3 is built from 14 residues. The germline CDR1 and CDR2 sequences are DFQATT and SNEGSKA (reference sequence). CDR3 region: CSTRGGQTTGEQYF. The CDR3 DNA reads as TGCAGTACTAGAGGGGGACAGACCACAGGGGAGCAGTACTTC.

This clonotype was counted ten times or more. The genes are TRBV30 and TRBJ2-5; D is unresolved. Trimming left V 0 bases short and J 4 bases short, with 9 bases between. CDR1 GTSNPN and CDR2 SVGIG come from the germline V gene (reference sequence). This CDR3 region has 13 residues. The CDR3 DNA sequence: TGTGCCTGGAGTGTTGGGCGGATAGAGACCCAGTACTTC. Translation: CAWSVGRIETQYF. The variable domain in full, completed from reference TRBV30 and TRBJ2-5, reads SQTIHQWPATLVQPVGSPLSLECTVEGTSNPNLYWYRQAAGRGLQLLFYSVGIGQISSEVPQNLSASRPQDRQFILSSKKLLLSDSGFYLCAWSVGRIETQYFGPGTRLLVL.

This clonotype occurred many times. The chain employs TRBV9 and TRBJ1-2; 7 bases fit TRBD1. The CDR3 runs to 16 residues. V shed 3 bases, J shed 0 bases, and the junction held 8 bases outside the gene matches. Germline assignment: CDR1 SGDLS and CDR2 YYNGEE. The CDR3 nucleotides are TGTGCCAGCAGCGCTGGTCCCGGGACAGCTAACTATGGCTACACCTTC. Translating it yields CASSAGPGTANYGYTF.

Many counts were recorded for this clonotype. The gene calls are TRBV9 and TRBJ2-1; D remains ambiguous. The germline V and J ends were trimmed by 0 bases and 2 bases, with 9 bases remaining between them. Germline CDR1 and CDR2: SGDLS and YYNGEE. The CDR3 totals 15 residues. The CDR3: CASSVEGGTYNEQFF. The CDR3 DNA reads TGTGCCAGCAGCGTAGAAGGCGGAACCTACAATGAGCAGTTCTTC.